The subject of this entry is one T cell receptor (beta chain). Its antigen is unknown. These data belong to a study of cytotoxic CD8 clonotypes in ibrutinib-treated CLL. Whole-study results and caveats: Sustained-remission and progressing patients had unequal sampling times. At progression, clonality fell back toward baseline after rising at ibrutinib response. Clonality was higher at baseline than in age-matched healthy donors and tracked circulating CD8+ T-cell counts. With treatment, public clonotypes, which were uncommon, either contracted or remained stable.

TCRdb's table, derived via immunoSEQ multiplex PCR, lists solely in-frame clones and lacks some. The data show about 68,000 clones, under 70% seen once. Germline CDR1 and CDR2: SGDLS and YYNGEE. Trimming shortened V by 0 bases and J by 2 bases, and 9 bases separated the two germline ends. The CDR3 consists of 16 residues. The sequencing here drew on PBMCs, taken after 12 months of ibrutinib treatment. The V call is TRBV9, the J call TRBJ1-6; TRBD1 is a possible D gene (5 bases). This receptor was taken from a human donor with chronic lymphocytic leukemia. CDR3 sequence reads: CASSVGGVAYNSPLHF. In DNA form, the CDR3 reads TGTGCCAGCAGCGTAGGGGGGGTTGCCTATAATTCACCCCTCCACTTT.